These T cell receptor beta chains were read from a single sample in a study of blood T cell repertoires in COVID-19. TCRdb's copy holds only in-frame clones and misses some; the assay was immunoSEQ multiplex PCR. The sample carries roughly 230,000 clones, 80% to 85% recorded once. The specimen sequenced was peripheral blood. The receptors derive from a man between 35 and 55 years old with acute or convalescent COVID-19. Both conserved end residues are trimmed from each CDR3. The order of the fields is V gene, J gene, CDR3 protein.

TRBV5-1	TRBJ2-3	ASSRDRAPDTQY
TRBV6-6	TRBJ2-7	ASRLDRGEQY
TRBV6-4	TRBJ2-2	ASGWRAGGNTGELF
TRBV6-2/TRBV6-3	TRBJ2-1	ASSPRQHNEQF
TRBV10-3	TRBJ2-6	AISGQTGANVLT
TRBV2	TRBJ1-2	ASRSGSDNYGYT
TRBV4-2	TRBJ2-7	ASSHSRGSGVSYEQY
TRBV5-1	TRBJ1-5	ASSLTGGGNQPQH
TRBV5-4	TRBJ1-2	ASSLVSAKRGGYT
TRBV18	TRBJ2-5	ASSPRGLQGETQY
TRBV12-3/TRBV12-4	TRBJ2-1	ASSLTWANEQF
TRBV18	TRBJ2-7	ASSPRGPSSYEQY
TRBV7-2	TRBJ1-5	ASSLEPRGLNQPQH
TRBV5-4	TRBJ1-2	ASSLDSYGYT
TRBV7-8	TRBJ1-5	ASSGSGIMGNQPQH
TRBV19	TRBJ1-4	ASSFSGQDEKLF
TRBV27	TRBJ1-2	ASSHKLQGDGYT
TRBV14	TRBJ2-7	ASSQELPAGVGEQY
TRBV18	TRBJ2-7	ASSPPDRGQDEQY
TRBV4-1	TRBJ2-7	ASSQETSGRAHEQY
TRBV10-1	TRBJ1-1	ASSESRQNTEAF
TRBV4-3	TRBJ2-2	ASNRGTSGRVRAGELF
TRBV6-5	TRBJ1-4	ASSSQGINEKLF
TRBV19	TRBJ1-2	ASSISGQYGYT
TRBV11-1	TRBJ1-1	ASSQRGQGRGTEAF
TRBV6-6	TRBJ2-5	ASSYGTGGGETQY
TRBV6-2/TRBV6-3	TRBJ1-1	ASSSRLDTEAF
TRBV5-1	TRBJ1-1	ASSLEGVDGTEAF
TRBV30	TRBJ1-5	AWNTDTSQPQH
TRBV5-4	TRBJ2-1	ASSQGGTSGYNEQF
TRBV13	TRBJ2-1	ASSLWASGYNEQF
TRBV27	TRBJ2-7	ASSFLLGGYEQY
TRBV9	TRBJ2-7	ASSVDDNQNYEQY
TRBV27	TRBJ1-3	ASSLSVGNTIY
TRBV5-1	TRBJ2-3	ASRLNADTQY
TRBV7-2	TRBJ2-7	ASSPPFQAYEQY
TRBV10-2	TRBJ2-7	ASSETSQIYEQY